The 30 T cell receptor beta chains reported below all come from one sample, sequenced in a study of T cell responses to AZD1222 COVID-19 vaccine. The protocol was immunoSEQ multiplex PCR, while the TCRdb copy is restricted to in-frame clones and leaves out a portion. The sample consists of some 110,000 clones, around 91% of them appearing once. The specimen was peripheral blood, collected 28 days after the second AZD1222 dose. These receptors came from an adult who received the AZD1222 COVID-19 vaccine.

The chain has TRBV7-3 and TRBJ2-2; D is unclear. The length of the CDR3 is 14 residues. The germline V gene has CDR1 SGHTA and CDR2 FQGTGA. V dropped 6 bases and J dropped 4 bases, with 12 bases sitting between them. CDR3 region: CASRPTSSTGELFF. The DNA for the CDR3 is TGTGCCAGCAGACCTACCTCTAGCACCGGGGAGCTGTTTTTT. The variable domain in full, with the rest retrieved from reference TRBV7-3 and TRBJ2-2, is GAGVSQTPSNKVTEKGKYVELRCDPISGHTALYWYRQSLGQGPEFLIYFQGTGAADDSGLPNDRFFAVRPEGSVSTLKIQRTERGDSAVYLCASRPTSSTGELFFGEGSRLTVL.

This sequence joins TRBV6-2 or TRBV6-3 and TRBJ2-5; D is uncertain. CDR1 and CDR2 (germline): MNHEY, SVGEGT. This CDR3 spans 13 amino acids. Between the trimmed V and J ends, which lost 2 bases and 1 base, there was a span of 5 bases. CDR3 in DNA: TGTGCCAGCAGTTACAGCACCCAAGAGACCCAGTACTTC. This translates into CASSYSTQETQYF.

As DNA, the CDR3 is TGTGCCAGCAGCTTAATGCCAGGGGATGGCTACACCTTC. Translating gives CASSLMPGDGYTF. The chain combines TRBV7-3 with TRBJ1-2, with a weak D call TRBD1 (6 bases). V was pared by 1 base and J by 6 bases, with 9 bases between. This CDR3 contains 13 residues. Germline CDR1 reads SGHTA; CDR2 reads FQGTGA.

This chain joins TRBV6-2 or TRBV6-3 and TRBJ1-1; D remains ambiguous. V lost 0 bases and J 0 bases, leaving 8 bases between the germline ends. CDR3 size: 15 residues. Germline values: CDR1 MNHEY, CDR2 SVGEGT. In DNA, the CDR3 is TGTGCCAGCAGTTACTCGTGGCTGTTGAACACTGAAGCTTTCTTT. Its translation is CASSYSWLLNTEAFF.

This sequence joins TRBV2 and TRBJ2-7; the D gene is possibly TRBD2 (6 bases). The CDR3 is 12 residues long. The V gene lost 6 bases and the J gene lost 1 base, with 7 bases spanning the gap. Germline loops: CDR1 SNHLY, CDR2 FYNNEI. The CDR3 is CASRTRSYEQYF. DNA for the CDR3: TGTGCCAGCAGGACTAGGTCCTACGAGCAGTACTTC.

This chain's CDR3 is CASSPSGTGGREQYF. The CDR3 nucleotides are TGTGCCAGCAGTCCCTCCGGGACAGGGGGTAGAGAGCAGTACTTC. This chain joins TRBV6-5 and TRBJ2-7, with 11 positions matching TRBD1. Unmatched junction bases numbered 10, after V lost 5 bases and J lost 7 bases. This CDR3 has 15 residues. Germline values: CDR1 MNHEY, CDR2 SVGAGI.

The genes are TRBV27 and TRBJ2-7; D ambiguous. This CDR3 region has 13 residues. Between the trimmed V and J ends, which lost 0 bases and 3 bases, there was a span of 6 bases. In germline, CDR1 is MNHEY, CDR2 SMNVEV (reference sequence). DNA of the CDR3: TGTGCCAGCAGTTTATCGCAATACTACGAGCAGTACTTC. Protein sequence: CASSLSQYYEQYF.

The J gene is TRBJ2-7, the V gene TRBV25-1; D call uncertain. CDR1 is MGHDK, CDR2 SYGVNS, per germline. V shed 6 bases and J shed 5 bases, with 8 bases lying between them. The CDR3 covers 11 residues. CDR3 sequence: CASSPFDEQYF. The CDR3 coding sequence is TGTGCCAGCAGCCCGTTTGACGAGCAGTACTTC.

V is TRBV6-5 and J is TRBJ1-2, with D unresolved. The CDR3 runs to 15 residues. Germline CDR1 reads MNHEY; CDR2 reads SVGAGI. The V gene lost 8 bases and the J gene lost 0 bases, with 16 bases spanning the gap. The CDR3 DNA reads as TGTGCCAGCTGCTCCCTGGCCGGGGCTAACTATGGCTACACCTTC. It is translated as CASCSLAGANYGYTF.

The gene calls are TRBV6-5 and TRBJ2-7; 8 positions match TRBD1. This CDR3 region has 15 residues. Losses at the gene ends were 5 bases for V and 3 bases for J; bases not matched to a gene: 9. CDR1 is MNHEY, CDR2 SVGAGI, per germline. The CDR3 region has the DNA TGTGCCAGCAGTCCCCGACCCGACAGGGGCTACGAGCAGTACTTC. Protein sequence: CASSPRPDRGYEQYF.

This chain connects TRBV7-2 to TRBJ1-5; tentatively, D is TRBD1 (5 bases). CDR1 SGHTA and CDR2 FQGNSA come from the germline V gene. The CDR3 loop spans 14 amino acids. V shed 1 base and J shed 9 bases, with 13 bases lying between them. The CDR3 DNA is TGTGCCAGCAGCTTAGTGGGGGGGAGGCCGCCCCAGCATTTT. Protein product: CASSLVGGRPPQHF.

The chain links TRBV4-2 to TRBJ1-2; D gene ambiguous. V lost 1 base, J lost 0 bases, and 6 bases lay in between. The CDR3 extends over 14 amino acids. CDR1 and CDR2 from the germline V gene are LGHNA and YNFKEQ. This CDR3 is CASSQGLSNYGYTF. CDR3 in DNA: TGTGCCAGCAGCCAAGGCCTTTCTAACTATGGCTACACCTTC.

The chain has TRBV7-9 and TRBJ2-1, with 8 bases matching TRBD2. The germline gives CDR1 SEHNR, CDR2 FQNEAQ (reference sequence). The CDR3 is 15 amino acids. Germline trimming cut 6 bases from V and 6 bases from J; bases unmatched to any gene: 10. This CDR3 is CASSHGLAQGNEQFF. The CDR3 DNA sequence: TGTGCCAGCAGTCACGGACTAGCCCAAGGCAATGAGCAGTTCTTC.

This clone was detected only once. This rearrangement joins TRBV15 to TRBJ2-1, with TRBD2 identical over 7 bases. Germline V gives CDR1 LNHNV, CDR2 YYDKDF (reference sequence). This CDR3 has 16 residues. V was pared by 1 base and J by 4 bases, with 7 bases of the junction left unmatched. CDR3 nucleotides: TGTGCCACCAGCAGAGTCTCCAGCGGGGTATACAATGAGCAGTTCTTC. Translating it yields CATSRVSSGVYNEQFF.

The chain links TRBV7-2 to TRBJ2-4; 12 bases are a match to TRBD2. The CDR3 has 18 amino acids. V lost 3 bases to trimming and J lost 6 bases; unmatched junction nucleotides: 12. CDR1 SGHTA and CDR2 FQGNSA come from the germline V gene. The CDR3 sequence is CASSFSALLAGGLNIQYF. The CDR3 DNA reads as TGTGCCAGCAGCTTTTCCGCGCTGCTAGCGGGGGGGTTAAACATTCAGTACTTC. Based on the CDR3 plus reference TRBV7-2 and TRBJ2-4, the full variable domain is GAGVSQSPSNKVTEKGKDVELRCDPISGHTALYWYRQSLGQGLEFLIYFQGNSAPDKSGLPSDRFSAERTGGSVSTLTIQRTQQEDSAVYLCASSFSALLAGGLNIQYFGAGTRLSVL.

The J gene is TRBJ1-6, the V gene TRBV4-1, with TRBD1 as a possible D gene (5 bases). From germline, CDR1 is MGHRA and CDR2 YSYEKL. The CDR3 totals 16 residues. V was pared by 2 bases and J by 7 bases, with 15 bases between. This CDR3 is CASSQYREGKNSPLHF. The CDR3 DNA reads as TGCGCCAGCAGCCAATATAGGGAGGGGAAGAATTCACCCCTCCACTTT.

This clone is deemed medium-sized. The genes are TRBV6-4 and TRBJ2-3, with TRBD2 matching 10 bases. Germline V gene sequence: CDR1 MRHNA, CDR2 SNTAGT. The CDR3 has 16 amino acids. V lost 3 bases to trimming and J lost 1 base; unmatched junction nucleotides: 4. For the CDR3, the DNA is TGTGCCAGCAGTGAAGAGCGGGGGGGCGGCACAGATACGCAGTATTTT. This sequence encodes CASSEERGGGTDTQYF.

This chain links TRBV19 with TRBJ1-2, with D hard to call. Germline V gene sequence: CDR1 LNHDA, CDR2 SQIVND (reference sequence). The CDR3 extends over 14 amino acids. V lost 5 bases and J lost 4, with 14 bases in between. The CDR3 nucleotides are TGTGCCAGTAGTCCCGTCAGTGGAATCTATGGCTACACCTTC. It specifies CASSPVSGIYGYTF.

The chain carries TRBV24-1 and TRBJ2-1, with 8 positions matching TRBD1. V lost 3 bases, J lost 10 bases, and 13 bases stayed unmatched. Looked up from germline, CDR1 is KGHDR and CDR2 is SFDVKD. The CDR3 spans 16 residues. The CDR3 region has the DNA TGTGCCACCAGTGATGACAGGGGACTCCTTCATGGGGAGCAGTTCTTC. It is translated as CATSDDRGLLHGEQFF.

V usage is TRBV23-1 and J usage is TRBJ1-1; D gene unclear. TRBV23-1 qualifies as an ORF whose function is uncertain. V lost 3 bases and J lost 1, with 12 bases in between. The CDR3 loop spans 15 amino acids. The CDR3 region is CASSHRYRENTEAFF. CDR3 bases: TGCGCCAGCAGTCATCGGTACCGAGAGAACACTGAAGCTTTCTTT.

This chain joins TRBV9 and TRBJ1-2, with unresolved D. This CDR3 has 13 amino acids. The V gene's germline CDR1 is SGDLS and CDR2 YYNGEE. Trimming cost V 3 bases and J 0 bases, with 6 bases left between them. This chain's CDR3 is CASSASANYGYTF. Here the CDR3 DNA reads TGTGCCAGCAGCGCTTCGGCTAACTATGGCTACACCTTC.

V and J are TRBV7-2 and TRBJ2-5; D is undetermined. This CDR3 has 14 residues. CDR1 is SGHTA and CDR2 is FQGNSA in the germline V gene. V was cut by 4 bases and J by 7 bases, with 16 bases left in between. DNA for the CDR3: TGTGCCAGCAGCTCCCGGGTAGGGTCAGGGACCCAGTACTTC. Its translation: CASSSRVGSGTQYF.

This clone was counted a single time. CDR3 in DNA: TGCGCCAGCAGCCAAGAGGGACTAGGGTCTAGGGCCGGGGAGCTGTTTTTT. As protein: CASSQEGLGSRAGELFF. This rearrangement joins TRBV4-1 to TRBJ2-2, with 8 bases that match TRBD2. The CDR3 is made up of 17 amino acids. Germline-derived CDR1 and CDR2 are MGHRA and YSYEKL. After removal of 0 bases from V and 6 bases from J, the junction contained 9 bases not matched to a gene.

The J gene is TRBJ1-4, the V gene TRBV7-6; 9 positions match TRBD1. Per the germline V gene, CDR1 is SGHVS and CDR2 is FNYEAQ. This CDR3 is 15 amino acids long. The V gene end was trimmed by 0 bases and the J gene end by 7 bases; junction bases not matched to a gene: 3. The CDR3 DNA sequence: TGTGCCAGCAGCTTAGCGACAGGGGGAGGTGAAAAACTGTTTTTT. Translation gives CASSLATGGGEKLFF.

Only one count was recorded for this clone. The chain joins TRBV7-9 to TRBJ1-5; 7 bases map to TRBD1. J gave up 7 bases and V 1 base, and 4 bases lay outside the gene matches. CDR1 is SEHNR and CDR2 is FQNEAQ in the germline V gene (reference sequence). The CDR3 contains 14 residues. CDR3: CASSLDAGGQPQHF. DNA of the CDR3: TGTGCCAGCAGCTTAGATGCAGGGGGGCAGCCCCAGCATTTT.

J is TRBJ2-7 and V is TRBV5-1; D is uncertain. The CDR3 is 14 residues long. Germline CDR1 reads SGHRS; CDR2 reads YFSETQ. V was trimmed by 0 bases and J by 5 bases, leaving 12 bases between them. The CDR3 loop is CASSLGVGLDEQYF. Here the CDR3 DNA reads TGCGCCAGCAGCTTGGGGGTGGGTCTGGACGAGCAGTACTTC.

The V gene is TRBV4-1, the J gene TRBJ1-5, with TRBD1 matching 12 bases. Germline V CDR1 and CDR2: MGHRA, YSYEKL. With 4 bases clipped from V and 0 bases from J, the junction kept 4 bases outside the gene matches. The CDR3 contains 17 residues. The CDR3 here is CASSPGQGARSNQPQHF. The CDR3 region has the DNA TGCGCCAGCAGCCCGGGACAGGGGGCTCGTAGCAATCAGCCCCAGCATTTT.

The chain combines TRBV6-5 with TRBJ2-7; TRBD2 aligns across 8 bases. V was clipped by 4 bases and J by 0 bases; unmatched bases: 5. The germline V gene has CDR1 MNHEY and CDR2 SVGAGI. The CDR3 is 15 amino acids. DNA of the CDR3: TGTGCCAGCAGTTCCGGGGGGGGTGGCTCCTACGAGCAGTACTTC. It yields the protein CASSSGGGGSYEQYF.

The V and J genes are TRBV19 and TRBJ1-1, with D uncertain. The length of the CDR3 is 13 residues. V shed 7 bases and J shed 0 bases, with 9 bases lying between them. The germline V gene encodes CDR1 LNHDA and CDR2 SQIVND (reference sequence). In DNA, the CDR3 is TGTGCCAGTACCTGGTCGCTGAACACTGAAGCTTTCTTT. Protein product: CASTWSLNTEAFF.

This clone was seen only once. V gene TRBV3-1 (or the pseudogene TRBV3-2) combines with J gene TRBJ2-1; tentative D call: TRBD2 (6 bases). The CDR3 totals 12 residues. Germline values: CDR1 LGHDT, CDR2 YNNKEL (reference sequence). The V gene lost 7 bases and the J gene lost 9 bases, with 13 bases spanning the gap. In DNA, the CDR3 is TGTGCCAGCAACCTTGGAGGGTCTGAGCAGTTCTTC. It yields the protein CASNLGGSEQFF.